This is a list of T cell receptor beta chains from one sample in a study of CD8+ T cells in alopecia areata. The assay was immunoSEQ multiplex PCR, and TCRdb's table has in-frame clones only and misses some. The sample holds some 95,000 clones, 44% seen once. The sequences come from CD8+ T cells sorted from blood, collected at week 24, from a patient treated with tofacitinib. These TCRs come from a human donor with alopecia areata. The CDR3 runs from the conserved cysteine through the conserved F or W. A D gene is named only where the DNA matches it firmly. Not all rows give a size; the values are once, few, many and, for expanded clones, a class.

abundance: few; v_gene: TRBV6-6; d_gene: NA; j_gene: TRBJ1-5; CDR3aa: CASSRTELSNQPQHF; CDR3nt: TGTGCCAGCAGCCGTACAGAGCTTAGCAATCAGCCCCAGCATTTT
abundance: few; v_gene: TRBV27; d_gene: TRBD1; j_gene: TRBJ2-6; CDR3aa: CASRPRGQPSGANVLTF; CDR3nt: TGTGCCAGCAGGCCCCGGGGACAGCCTTCTGGGGCCAACGTCCTGACTTTC
abundance: few; v_gene: TRBV5-1; d_gene: NA; j_gene: TRBJ2-3; CDR3aa: CASSRLGEDMDTQYF; CDR3nt: TGCGCCAGCAGCCGGTTGGGAGAGGACATGGATACGCAGTATTTT
abundance: NA; v_gene: TRBV9; d_gene: NA; j_gene: TRBJ2-1; CDR3aa: CASSVKEREFYNEQFF; CDR3nt: TGTGCCAGCAGCGTTAAAGAGAGGGAGTTCTACAATGAGCAGTTCTTC
abundance: once; v_gene: TRBV18; d_gene: NA; j_gene: TRBJ2-7; CDR3aa: CASSPDGNYEQYF; CDR3nt: TGTGCCAGCTCACCGGACGGGAACTACGAGCAGTACTTC
abundance: NA; v_gene: TRBV20-1; d_gene: NA; j_gene: TRBJ2-7; CDR3aa: CSATPEQYF; CDR3nt: TGCAGTGCTACTCCCGAGCAGTACTTC
abundance: NA; v_gene: TRBV5-1; d_gene: NA; j_gene: TRBJ2-7; CDR3aa: CASSLDQGSYEQYF; CDR3nt: TGCGCCAGCAGCTTGGACCAGGGCTCCTACGAGCAGTACTTC
abundance: NA; v_gene: TRBV2; d_gene: TRBD2; j_gene: TRBJ2-1; CDR3aa: CASKGWAGETTGTSGRRTYNEQFF; CDR3nt: TGTGCCAGCAAAGGGTGGGCAGGAGAGACAACCGGGACTAGCGGGAGAAGGACCTACAATGAGCAGTTCTTC
abundance: NA; v_gene: TRBV25-1; d_gene: NA; j_gene: TRBJ2-5; CDR3aa: CASSEIQETQYF; CDR3nt: TGTGCCAGCAGTGAGATACAAGAGACCCAGTACTTC
abundance: few; v_gene: TRBV29-1; d_gene: NA; j_gene: TRBJ2-7; CDR3aa: CSVEGVADNTYEQYF; CDR3nt: TGCAGCGTTGAAGGGGTAGCGGATAACACCTACGAGCAGTACTTC
abundance: few; v_gene: TRBV9; d_gene: NA; j_gene: TRBJ2-7; CDR3aa: CASSSQEGSSYEQYF; CDR3nt: TGTGCCAGCAGCTCCCAGGAGGGAAGCTCCTACGAGCAGTACTTC
abundance: NA; v_gene: TRBV14; d_gene: TRBD1; j_gene: TRBJ2-7; CDR3aa: CASSHNTGGTYEQYF; CDR3nt: TGTGCCAGCAGCCACAATACAGGGGGAACCTACGAGCAGTACTTC
abundance: NA; v_gene: TRBV7-8; d_gene: NA; j_gene: TRBJ2-7; CDR3aa: CASSSGYGDHEQYF; CDR3nt: TGTGCCAGCAGCTCTGGATACGGGGACCACGAGCAGTACTTC
abundance: NA; v_gene: TRBV7-9; d_gene: TRBD1; j_gene: TRBJ2-7; CDR3aa: CASSLALGQGANEQYF; CDR3nt: TGTGCCAGCAGCTTAGCGCTAGGACAGGGGGCGAACGAGCAGTACTTC
abundance: NA; v_gene: TRBV27; d_gene: TRBD2; j_gene: TRBJ2-1; CDR3aa: CASSLGTSGYNEQFF; CDR3nt: TGTGCCAGCAGCCTCGGGACTAGCGGCTACAATGAGCAGTTCTTC
abundance: NA; v_gene: TRBV7-9; d_gene: NA; j_gene: TRBJ1-2; CDR3aa: CASSPSAKRDYGYTF; CDR3nt: TGTGCCAGCAGCCCCTCTGCAAAGAGGGACTATGGCTACACCTTC
abundance: few; v_gene: TRBV11-3; d_gene: NA; j_gene: TRBJ2-5; CDR3aa: CASSSATEPGETQYF; CDR3nt: TGTGCCAGCAGCTCCGCAACGGAACCAGGGGAGACCCAGTACTTC
abundance: few; v_gene: TRBV21-1; d_gene: NA; j_gene: TRBJ1-4; CDR3aa: CASSKPGLEAGSEKLFF; CDR3nt: TGTGCCAGCAGCAAGCCTGGGTTGGAGGCGGGTAGTGAAAAACTGTTTTTT
abundance: few; v_gene: TRBV5-1; d_gene: NA; j_gene: TRBJ1-1; CDR3aa: CASGLLGLTEAFF; CDR3nt: TGCGCCAGCGGCCTTTTGGGGTTAACTGAAGCTTTCTTT
abundance: NA; v_gene: TRBV27; d_gene: TRBD1; j_gene: TRBJ2-7; CDR3aa: CASSLSGGREQYF; CDR3nt: TGTGCCAGCAGTCTGTCAGGGGGTCGGGAGCAGTACTTC
abundance: few; v_gene: TRBV27; d_gene: TRBD1; j_gene: TRBJ2-7; CDR3aa: CASSRDREHYEQYF; CDR3nt: TGTGCCAGCAGTAGGGACAGGGAACACTACGAGCAGTACTTC
abundance: NA; v_gene: TRBV9; d_gene: NA; j_gene: TRBJ2-1; CDR3aa: CASSVALTGQYNEQFF; CDR3nt: TGTGCCAGCAGCGTAGCTCTTACGGGACAATACAATGAGCAGTTCTTC
abundance: NA; v_gene: TRBV28; d_gene: NA; j_gene: TRBJ2-7; CDR3aa: CASSATGPYEQYF; CDR3nt: TGTGCCAGCAGTGCTACAGGGCCCTACGAGCAGTACTTC
abundance: NA; v_gene: TRBV7-6; d_gene: TRBD1; j_gene: TRBJ1-3; CDR3aa: CASSYGQGGSGNTIYF; CDR3nt: TGTGCCAGCAGCTATGGACAGGGCGGCTCTGGAAACACCATATATTTT
abundance: few; v_gene: TRBV14; d_gene: NA; j_gene: TRBJ2-1; CDR3aa: CASSHPGLSPLF; CDR3nt: TGTGCCAGCAGCCACCCCGGGCTCTCACCCCTCTTC
abundance: few; v_gene: TRBV5-1; d_gene: TRBD1; j_gene: TRBJ2-1; CDR3aa: CASSLPTGGSYNEQFF; CDR3nt: TGCGCCAGCAGCTTACCGACAGGGGGCTCCTACAATGAGCAGTTCTTC
abundance: few; v_gene: TRBV7-2; d_gene: NA; j_gene: TRBJ1-1; CDR3aa: CASSLVGGNTEAFF; CDR3nt: TGTGCCAGCAGCTTAGTTGGGGGGAACACTGAAGCTTTCTTT
abundance: few; v_gene: TRBV7-9; d_gene: NA; j_gene: TRBJ2-7; CDR3aa: CASSSGGEKTYEQYF; CDR3nt: TGTGCCAGCAGCAGCGGCGGTGAGAAAACCTACGAGCAGTACTTC
abundance: few; v_gene: TRBV4-2; d_gene: NA; j_gene: TRBJ1-1; CDR3aa: CASSLLSAGAHTEAFF; CDR3nt: TGTGCCAGCAGCCTTCTATCGGCGGGGGCGCACACTGAAGCTTTCTTT
abundance: NA; v_gene: TRBV13; d_gene: NA; j_gene: TRBJ2-1; CDR3aa: CASSGLGIYNEQFF; CDR3nt: TGTGCCAGCTCCGGGTTGGGAATATACAATGAGCAGTTCTTC
abundance: many; v_gene: TRBV29-1; d_gene: TRBD2; j_gene: TRBJ2-1; CDR3aa: CSVEGEREGDEQFF; CDR3nt: TGCAGCGTTGAAGGAGAGCGGGAGGGCGATGAGCAGTTCTTC
abundance: NA; v_gene: TRBV11-2; d_gene: TRBD2; j_gene: TRBJ2-1; CDR3aa: CASSEGGGASGSPYNEQFF; CDR3nt: TGTGCCAGCAGCGAGGGAGGCGGGGCTAGCGGGAGCCCCTACAATGAGCAGTTCTTC
abundance: NA; v_gene: TRBV5-6; d_gene: NA; j_gene: TRBJ2-7; CDR3aa: CASSLEVSYEQYF; CDR3nt: TGTGCCAGCAGCTTAGAGGTCTCCTACGAGCAGTACTTC
abundance: NA; v_gene: TRBV29-1; d_gene: TRBD2; j_gene: TRBJ2-3; CDR3aa: CSVERGLAGGADTQYF; CDR3nt: TGCAGCGTTGAACGTGGACTAGCGGGAGGCGCAGATACGCAGTATTTT
abundance: NA; v_gene: TRBV6-5; d_gene: NA; j_gene: TRBJ1-4; CDR3aa: CASSYSGGTNEKLFF; CDR3nt: TGTGCCAGCAGTTACTCAGGGGGAACTAATGAAAAACTGTTTTTT
abundance: few; v_gene: TRBV6-5; d_gene: TRBD2; j_gene: TRBJ2-5; CDR3aa: CASSNGLAEETQYF; CDR3nt: TGTGCCAGCAGTAACGGACTAGCGGAAGAGACCCAGTACTTC
abundance: NA; v_gene: TRBV29-1; d_gene: NA; j_gene: TRBJ2-5; CDR3aa: CSQSMGVQETQYF; CDR3nt: TGCAGCCAATCTATGGGTGTTCAAGAGACCCAGTACTTC
abundance: NA; v_gene: TRBV2; d_gene: TRBD2; j_gene: TRBJ2-7; CDR3aa: CASSEVAGSSYEQYF; CDR3nt: TGTGCCAGCAGTGAGGTAGCGGGAAGCTCCTACGAGCAGTACTTC
abundance: few; v_gene: TRBV5-5; d_gene: TRBD1; j_gene: TRBJ2-7; CDR3aa: CASSPGSGTGGTYEQYF; CDR3nt: TGTGCCAGCAGCCCCGGAAGTGGGACAGGGGGGACCTACGAGCAGTACTTC
abundance: NA; v_gene: TRBV27; d_gene: TRBD2; j_gene: TRBJ2-2; CDR3aa: CASSPPGGSGREMPDGELFF; CDR3nt: TGTGCCAGCAGCCCCCCCGGAGGGAGCGGGAGGGAAATGCCAGACGGGGAGCTGTTTTTT
abundance: NA; v_gene: TRBV5-1; d_gene: NA; j_gene: TRBJ1-1; CDR3aa: CASSFGTEAFF; CDR3nt: TGCGCCAGCAGCTTTGGTACTGAAGCTTTCTTT
abundance: NA; v_gene: TRBV7-3; d_gene: NA; j_gene: TRBJ2-3; CDR3aa: CASSLIAGDTQYF; CDR3nt: TGTGCCAGCAGCTTAATTGCGGGAGATACGCAGTATTTT
abundance: NA; v_gene: TRBV25-1; d_gene: TRBD1; j_gene: TRBJ2-2; CDR3aa: CASSDRTGGITGELFF; CDR3nt: TGTGCCAGCAGTGATAGGACAGGGGGCATCACCGGGGAGCTGTTTTTT
abundance: NA; v_gene: TRBV27; d_gene: NA; j_gene: TRBJ2-1; CDR3aa: CASSSPGIAYNEQFF; CDR3nt: TGTGCCAGCAGTTCTCCAGGCATCGCCTACAATGAGCAGTTCTTC
abundance: NA; v_gene: TRBV27; d_gene: NA; j_gene: TRBJ2-3; CDR3aa: CASKTGPNTDTQYF; CDR3nt: TGTGCCAGCAAGACGGGCCCGAACACAGATACGCAGTATTTT
abundance: NA; v_gene: TRBV7-9; d_gene: NA; j_gene: TRBJ1-6; CDR3aa: CASSLSPGNSPLHF; CDR3nt: TGTGCCAGCAGCTTATCCCCCGGAAATTCACCCCTCCACTTT
abundance: NA; v_gene: TRBV5-1; d_gene: NA; j_gene: TRBJ2-7; CDR3aa: CASSLVQVTSYEQYF; CDR3nt: TGCGCCAGCAGCTTGGTGCAGGTGACTTCCTACGAGCAGTACTTC
abundance: few; v_gene: TRBV19; d_gene: NA; j_gene: TRBJ1-1; CDR3aa: CASSIKYAGNTEAFF; CDR3nt: TGTGCCAGTAGTATCAAGTACGCGGGGAACACTGAAGCTTTCTTT
abundance: few; v_gene: TRBV29-1; d_gene: NA; j_gene: TRBJ1-1; CDR3aa: CSIRSVQVGNTEAFF; CDR3nt: TGCAGCATCCGTAGCGTGCAGGTAGGGAACACTGAAGCTTTCTTT
abundance: NA; v_gene: TRBV15; d_gene: TRBD1; j_gene: TRBJ1-2; CDR3aa: CATSRVQGGKGYTF; CDR3nt: TGTGCCACCAGCAGAGTTCAGGGGGGCAAGGGCTACACCTTC